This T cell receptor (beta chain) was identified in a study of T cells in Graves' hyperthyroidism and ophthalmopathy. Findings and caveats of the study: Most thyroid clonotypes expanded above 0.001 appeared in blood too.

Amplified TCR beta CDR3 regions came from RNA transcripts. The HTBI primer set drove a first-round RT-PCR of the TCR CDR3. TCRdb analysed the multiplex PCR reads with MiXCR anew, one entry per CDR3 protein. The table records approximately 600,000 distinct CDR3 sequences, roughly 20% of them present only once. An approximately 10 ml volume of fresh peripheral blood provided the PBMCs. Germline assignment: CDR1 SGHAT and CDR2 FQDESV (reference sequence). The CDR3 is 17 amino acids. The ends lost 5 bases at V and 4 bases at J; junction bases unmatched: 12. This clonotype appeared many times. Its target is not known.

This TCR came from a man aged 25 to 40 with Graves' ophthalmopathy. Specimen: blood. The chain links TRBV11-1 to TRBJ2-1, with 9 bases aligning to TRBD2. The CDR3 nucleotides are TGTGCCAGCAGCCCCCGGACTAGCGCCAGGCCTTACAATGAGCAGTTCTTC. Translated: CASSPRTSARPYNEQFF.